This TCR beta chain came from a study of spatial heterogeneity in lung cancer (dated 2019 in TCRdb). Background on the whole study: More beta-chain than alpha-chain transcripts were consistently detected, likely reflecting higher beta-chain transcript abundance. In tumor regions, TCR transcript counts showed a strong correlation with a T cell transcriptional module score from matched bulk RNA-seq. In the raw uncorrected reads, each unique combination of TCR and UMI appeared more than ten times on average. Nonsynonymous mutation counts, determined by whole-exome sequencing of tumor tissue, were related to features of the TCR repertoire. In non-small cell lung cancer, the study quantitatively compared TCR alpha and beta repertoires across several tumor regions, matched nontumor lung, and blood. Both alpha and beta chains were TCR-sequenced in 200 or so tumor regions, approximately 64 matched nontumor lung samples and some 50 PBMC samples obtained at surgery.

The library was made by 5' RACE. These reads were obtained on a NextSeq 500. To allow correction of PCR and sequencing errors, the TCR library protocol tagged every TCR cDNA molecule with a unique molecular identifier. The authors processed their data as follows. Decombinator tools were used for TCR identification, UMI-based error correction and CDR3 extraction. TCRs above a frequency of 2 per 1,000, corresponding to the top 1% of the tumor frequency distribution, were defined as expanded. Expanded tumor TCRs were classed as regional if statistically deemed absent (corrected P<0.05) from at least one tumor region, otherwise ubiquitous. Renyi diversity was calculated using the R vegan package after each repertoire was subsampled 100 times to 5,000 TCRs. CDR3 similarity networks were built from amino acid triplet string-kernel similarity, connecting CDR3s with pairwise similarity above 0.82. The public reads were run again by TCRdb, first through fastp at Q25 and then through MiXCR, and only productive beta chains were kept. Rows are combined by CDR3 protein, so each entry shows the most common genes and DNA. Here the V and J calls rest on TCRdb's processing, not on the authors' analysis. Within this sample are about 100,000 distinct CDR3 sequences, with under 4.5% of them counted one time only. The ten largest account for 21% of the sample.

What this sample's time point label stands for: sample taken at primary tumor resection. Samples were obtained from 65 to 90 patients with early-stage, untreated non-small cell lung cancer from the lung TRACERx cohort. TCR sequencing used whole RNA extracted from tumor and nontumor lung tissue, or from cryopreserved PBMC samples, without cell sorting. Only patients for whom sufficient RNA was available from at least two tumor regions were selected for TCR sequencing. Tumor and adjacent nontumor lung specimens were reviewed by a lung pathologist before selection. On the study overall, not on this receptor specifically: TCR-seq coverage of tumor T cells was estimated to be only approximately 7% for alpha chains and more than 11% for beta chains. Counts of ubiquitous and regional expanded TCRs correlated with counts of ubiquitous and regional nonsynonymous mutations, respectively. Confirming at a functional level the hypothesis that regional TCRs recognize regional mutations was considered to require additional single-cell paired TCR alpha and beta sequencing. The tumor nonsynonymous mutation count correlated with the number of expanded intratumoral alpha and beta TCRs.

This clonotype was found a few times. Its antigen remains undetermined. Within one base of it there is no much larger clone, and no base qualities were kept. The sample consisted of lung tumor tissue, taken at surgery. The sequence derives from a male donor with early-stage non-small cell lung cancer.

The CDR3 reads as follows: CASSIGTDQETQYF. The DNA reads as follows: TGCGCCAGCAGCATTGGGACGGATCAAGAGACCCAGTACTTC. The chain joins TRBV5-1 to TRBJ2-5, with the D call tentatively TRBD1 or TRBD2, each fitting 5 bases. The germline V gene supplies CDR1 SGHRS and CDR2 YFSETQ. Including cysteine and phenylalanine, the CDR3 has 14 amino acids. The DNA shown is the 42-base CDR3, in frame from base 1. V gives up 4 bases and J gives up 2 bases, and the segment between their germline ends measures 12 bases.